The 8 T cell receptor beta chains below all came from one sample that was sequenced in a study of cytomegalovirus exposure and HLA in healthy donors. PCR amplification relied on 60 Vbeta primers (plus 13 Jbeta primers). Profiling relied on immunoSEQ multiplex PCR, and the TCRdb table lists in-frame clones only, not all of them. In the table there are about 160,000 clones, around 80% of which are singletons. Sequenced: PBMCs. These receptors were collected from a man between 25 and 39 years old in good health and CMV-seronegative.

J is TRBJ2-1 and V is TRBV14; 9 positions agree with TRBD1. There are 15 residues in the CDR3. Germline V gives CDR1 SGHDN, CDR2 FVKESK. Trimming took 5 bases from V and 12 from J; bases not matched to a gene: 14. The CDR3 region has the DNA TGTGCCAGCAGCGAAACCGGGACAGGGATCCAAGGGCAGTTCTTC. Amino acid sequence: CASSETGTGIQGQFF.

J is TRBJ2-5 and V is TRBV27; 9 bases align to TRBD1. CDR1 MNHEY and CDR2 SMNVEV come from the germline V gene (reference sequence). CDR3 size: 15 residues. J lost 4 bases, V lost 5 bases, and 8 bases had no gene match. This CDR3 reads CASSNNRGPGETQYF. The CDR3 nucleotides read TGTGCCAGCAGTAACAACAGGGGGCCGGGAGAGACCCAGTACTTC.

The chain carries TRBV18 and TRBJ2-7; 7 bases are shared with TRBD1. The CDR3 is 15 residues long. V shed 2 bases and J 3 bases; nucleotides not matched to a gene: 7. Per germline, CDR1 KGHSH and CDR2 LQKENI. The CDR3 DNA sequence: TGTGCCAGCTCACCAAGCCTACAGGGGAGCTACGAGCAGTACTTC. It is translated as CASSPSLQGSYEQYF.

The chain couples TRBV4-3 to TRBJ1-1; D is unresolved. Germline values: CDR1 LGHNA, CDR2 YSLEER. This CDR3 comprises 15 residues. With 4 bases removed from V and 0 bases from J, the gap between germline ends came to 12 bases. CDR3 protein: CASSPRGVMNTEAFF. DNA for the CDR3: TGCGCCAGCAGCCCGCGGGGTGTGATGAACACTGAAGCTTTCTTT.

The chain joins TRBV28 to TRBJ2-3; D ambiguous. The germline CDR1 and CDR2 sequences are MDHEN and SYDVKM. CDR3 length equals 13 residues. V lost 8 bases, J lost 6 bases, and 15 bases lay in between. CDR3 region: CASGTTAPDTQYF. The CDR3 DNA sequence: TGTGCCAGCGGAACGACTGCCCCGGATACGCAGTATTTT.

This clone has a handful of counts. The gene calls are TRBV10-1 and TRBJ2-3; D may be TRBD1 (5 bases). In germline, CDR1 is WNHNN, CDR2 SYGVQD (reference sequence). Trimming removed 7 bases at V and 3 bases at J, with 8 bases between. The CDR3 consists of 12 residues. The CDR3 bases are TGCGCCAGCAAGGGGCCGACAGATACGCAGTATTTT. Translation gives CASKGPTDTQYF.

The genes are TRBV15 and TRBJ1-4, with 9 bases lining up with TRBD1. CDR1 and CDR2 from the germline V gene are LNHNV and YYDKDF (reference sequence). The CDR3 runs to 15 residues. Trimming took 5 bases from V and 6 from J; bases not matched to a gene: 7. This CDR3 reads CATSPLGTGYEKLFF. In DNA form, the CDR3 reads TGTGCCACCAGCCCTTTGGGGACAGGGTATGAAAAACTGTTTTTT.

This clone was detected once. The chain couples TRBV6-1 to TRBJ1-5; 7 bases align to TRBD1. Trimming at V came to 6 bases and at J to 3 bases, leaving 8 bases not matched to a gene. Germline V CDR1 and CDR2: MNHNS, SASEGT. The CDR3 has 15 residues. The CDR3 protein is CASRRDDRVNQPQHF. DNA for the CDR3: TGTGCCAGCAGGAGAGACGACAGGGTCAATCAGCCCCAGCATTTT.